This T cell receptor beta chain was sequenced for a study of shared clonotypes between healthy human individuals. CDR1 and CDR2 from the germline V gene are SGHRS and YFSETQ. The CDR3 is 16 residues long. Unmatched junction bases numbered 12, after V lost 3 bases and J lost 3 bases. The table came from immunoSEQ multiplex PCR; TCRdb's copy has only in-frame clones and leaves some out. Of around 720,000 clones in the sample, about 80% were seen once. The sample was memory CD4+ T cells sorted from blood. As to subset: CD45RA-negative fraction. V is TRBV5-1 and J is TRBJ2-7; 7 bases agree with TRBD2. This receptor was obtained from a woman aged 25 to 39 in good health. DNA of the CDR3: TGCGCCAGCAGCTCAGCGGAAACTAGCGCCGTCTACGAGCAGTACTTC. Its translation is CASSSAETSAVYEQYF.